These T cell receptor beta chains were read from a single sample in a study of blood T cell repertoires in COVID-19. Assay used: immunoSEQ multiplex PCR; TCRdb lists only in-frame clones, some missing. This table has almost 400,000 clones, under 90% appearing once. The material sequenced was PBMCs or T cells enriched from blood (not recorded which). These receptors all come from a woman aged 25 to 39 who had recovered from COVID-19. CDR3s leave out the opening cysteine and the closing phenylalanine or tryptophan.

v_gene: TRBV5-4; CDR3aa: ASSRGGRKGETQY
v_gene: TRBV12-3/TRBV12-4; CDR3aa: ASSQTLTYEQY
v_gene: TRBV11-2; CDR3aa: ASSPAGAWEAF
v_gene: TRBV4-1; CDR3aa: ASSQSRAGANSPLH
v_gene: TRBV5-1; CDR3aa: ASSLEWPIQETQY
v_gene: TRBV7-9; CDR3aa: ASSPTGSNQPQH
v_gene: TRBV15; CDR3aa: ATSRPQGSTNQPQH
v_gene: TRBV5-6; CDR3aa: ASSLGLSRVGGTQY
v_gene: TRBV11-3; CDR3aa: ASSLDFGGHTEAF
v_gene: TRBV2; CDR3aa: ASREDRDYGYT
v_gene: TRBV7-2; CDR3aa: ASSLKRQGSGNTIY
v_gene: TRBV29-1; CDR3aa: SDGLAGDSTDTQY
v_gene: TRBV9; CDR3aa: ASSVYSGSKNIQY
v_gene: TRBV7-9; CDR3aa: ASSLLAGGPDEQY
v_gene: TRBV30; CDR3aa: AWTRDSNQPQH
v_gene: TRBV9; CDR3aa: ASSGPRGQGNGYT
v_gene: TRBV2; CDR3aa: ASSGTQGSQPQH
v_gene: TRBV5-1; CDR3aa: ASSLKGQTSGSGVEQF
v_gene: TRBV19; CDR3aa: ASSPLYTGNYGYT
v_gene: TRBV10-3; CDR3aa: AISDGPGGREYEQY
v_gene: TRBV15; CDR3aa: ATSNPGVGVPDTQY
v_gene: TRBV12-3/TRBV12-4; CDR3aa: ASSLVGVQY
v_gene: TRBV6-2/TRBV6-3; CDR3aa: ASSYEYEVYEQY
v_gene: TRBV27; CDR3aa: ASSLTQGYPGELF
v_gene: TRBV5-1; CDR3aa: ASSLGSGVEAF
v_gene: TRBV6-5; CDR3aa: ASSTGTSSSGYT
v_gene: TRBV12-5; CDR3aa: ACSTQGEKETQY
v_gene: TRBV30; CDR3aa: AGTGTGVNYGYT
v_gene: TRBV12-3/TRBV12-4; CDR3aa: ASRFIRGNEQF
v_gene: TRBV28; CDR3aa: ASSLGATNEKLF
v_gene: TRBV3-1/TRBV3-2; CDR3aa: ASSHGTSGYTDTQY
v_gene: TRBV3-1/TRBV3-2; CDR3aa: ASSQGTGTVFYNEQF
v_gene: TRBV29-1; CDR3aa: SVDGTSVEAF
v_gene: TRBV21-1; CDR3aa: ASSSASGQNSPLH
v_gene: TRBV6-5; CDR3aa: ASKWGRVKQETQY
v_gene: TRBV30; CDR3aa: AWSVKRLTGELF
v_gene: TRBV19; CDR3aa: ASSIIPLVRNTEAF
v_gene: TRBV19; CDR3aa: ASSIGDRRGKLF
v_gene: TRBV29-1; CDR3aa: SVVGSGTAKNYGYT
v_gene: TRBV7-8; CDR3aa: ASSPQPKNIQY
v_gene: TRBV28; CDR3aa: ATADRNTGELF